The 23 T cell receptor beta chains below come from one sample, sequenced in a study of post-analysis software for immune sequencing data. Study-wide results and limits: The five TRBV segments detected at higher frequency in patients than in controls included TRBV5-6, TRBV5-1 and TRBV20-1.

Their specific antigens are unknown. Each TCR beta cDNA library carried unique molecular identifiers. TCRdb reanalysed the PCR reads using MiXCR and keeps one entry per CDR3 protein. The data show 650,000 to 850,000 distinct CDR3 sequences, 53% seen once. The sequencing sample was made of blood. These receptor sequences come from a girl aged 10-17 years with multiple sclerosis.

The rearrangement joins TRBV6-9 to TRBJ2-7, with D perhaps given as TRBD1 or TRBD2 (6 bases each). The CDR3 runs to 14 residues. Trimming stripped 7 bases from V and 1 base from J, with 14 bases between. Germline CDR1 MNHGY, CDR2 SVAAGI. The CDR3 DNA reads TGTGCCAGCACTTTTAGGGGGGTATCCTACGAGCAGTACTTC. Translated, it gives CASTFRGVSYEQYF.

There are a few counts of this clonotype. V is TRBV4-1 and J is TRBJ2-5; D not certain. This CDR3 comprises 13 residues. V was clipped by 1 base and J by 5 bases, with 8 bases between them. CDR1 is MGHRA and CDR2 is YSYEKL in the germline V gene. The chain's CDR3 is CASSQAQTETQYF. CDR3 in DNA: TGCGCCAGCAGCCAAGCCCAGACGGAGACCCAGTACTTC.

The chain combines TRBV5-1 with TRBJ1-2; D remains ambiguous. The V and J ends lost 5 bases and 2 bases respectively, with 13 bases between them. The CDR3 loop spans 14 amino acids. Germline CDR1 is SGHRS and CDR2 is YFSETQ. In nucleotides, the CDR3 is TGCGCCAGCAGAGGTGCTGGGGTCAACTATGGCTACACCTTC. Its translation is CASRGAGVNYGYTF.

This clonotype was detected a few times. The V call is TRBV5-1, the J call TRBJ2-7, with a weak D call TRBD2 (5 bases). V lost 5 bases and J 3 bases, leaving 15 bases between the germline ends. CDR1 SGHRS and CDR2 YFSETQ come from the germline V gene. The length of the CDR3 is 14 residues. The CDR3 here is CASRPAGEIYEQYF. The CDR3 DNA reads as TGCGCCAGCAGGCCGGCGGGCGAGATCTACGAGCAGTACTTC.

The J gene is TRBJ2-7, the V gene TRBV27; no clear D. Trimming removed 1 base from V and 7 bases from J, with 17 bases in between. There are 15 residues in the CDR3. Looked up from germline, CDR1 is MNHEY and CDR2 is SMNVEV (reference sequence). The CDR3 is CASSLWSGAQGEQYF. CDR3 nucleotide sequence: TGTGCCAGCAGTTTATGGTCCGGTGCACAAGGGGAGCAGTACTTC.

The CDR3 DNA is TGTGCCAGCAGCTCCCCGGCAGGGGAGATGGATGGCTACACCTTC. Its protein is CASSSPAGEMDGYTF. The chain combines TRBV6-5 with TRBJ1-2, with D tentatively TRBD1 (6 bases). V lost 6 bases and J 6 bases, leaving 20 bases between the germline ends. In germline, CDR1 is MNHEY, CDR2 SVGAGI. The CDR3 loop spans 15 amino acids.

The chain employs TRBV28 and TRBJ1-1, with TRBD1 matching over 8 bases. V trimming: 6 bases; J trimming: 1 base; junction bases outside the gene matches: 13. The CDR3 is made up of 17 amino acids. Germline V gene sequence: CDR1 MDHEN, CDR2 SYDVKM. CDR3 bases: TGTGCCAGCAGGGGATTCGACCTAGACAGGGGGAACACTGAAGCTTTCTTT. Amino acids: CASRGFDLDRGNTEAFF.

This chain uses TRBV4-1 with TRBJ1-1; weak D call: TRBD1 (5 bases). Trimming cost V 0 bases and J 4 bases, with 12 bases left between them. Germline CDR1 reads MGHRA; CDR2 reads YSYEKL. The CDR3 contains 15 residues. The CDR3 is CASSQDRGRGTEAFF. DNA of the CDR3: TGCGCCAGCAGCCAAGATCGTGGTAGGGGCACTGAAGCTTTCTTT.

This clonotype was seen only a few times. The chain employs TRBV5-1 and TRBJ2-3, with D perhaps matching TRBD2 (5 bases). Per the germline V gene, CDR1 is SGHRS and CDR2 is YFSETQ. There are 16 residues in the CDR3. The ends were cut back, 0 bases at V and 6 bases at J, with 17 bases in the middle. The CDR3 region has the DNA TGCGCCAGCAGCTTGGGTCTGGGAGTATCGGTGGATACGCAGTATTTT. Its protein product is CASSLGLGVSVDTQYF.

Here the CDR3 reads CAIRTGQEYGYTF. CDR3 in DNA: TGTGCCATCCGAACTGGACAGGAGTATGGCTACACCTTC. This chain connects TRBV10-3 to TRBJ1-2; 7 bases are a match to TRBD1. Trimming cost V 8 bases and J 5 bases; bases outside gene matches: 8. This CDR3 is built from 13 residues. In germline, CDR1 is ENHRY, CDR2 SYGVKD.

The gene calls are TRBV11-2 and TRBJ2-5; D gene ambiguous. V dropped 3 bases and J dropped 5 bases, with 10 bases sitting between them. This CDR3 is built from 13 residues. Germline CDR1 reads SGHAT; CDR2 reads FQNNGV. The CDR3 nucleotides are TGTGCCAGCAGCTTCTGGGGTCGGGAGACCCAGTACTTC. Residues: CASSFWGRETQYF.

This clonotype was detected only a few times. The genes are TRBV6-6 and TRBJ2-3; D uncertain. V gave up 6 bases and J gave up 0 bases, with 13 bases separating them. The CDR3 contains 15 residues. Germline loops: CDR1 MNHNY, CDR2 SVGAGI (reference sequence). CDR3 in amino acids: CASRRLETSTDTQYF. The CDR3 bases are TGTGCCAGCAGAAGACTCGAGACTAGCACAGATACGCAGTATTTT.

V gene TRBV5-1 combines with J gene TRBJ2-4, with D tentatively TRBD1 (6 bases). The J call is in doubt because the DNA end fits TRBJ2-5 better. The germline gives CDR1 SGHRS, CDR2 YFSETQ. The CDR3 totals 16 residues. This chain's CDR3 is CASSGTVGASQETQYF. The CDR3 nucleotides are TGCGCCAGCAGCGGAACGGTGGGGGCCTCCCAAGAGACCCAGTACTTC.

This chain joins TRBV7-2 and TRBJ2-3; TRBD2 matches at 11 bases. The length of the CDR3 is 16 residues. The germline V gene has CDR1 SGHTA and CDR2 FQGNSA. V gave up 5 bases and J gave up 4 bases; unmatched junction bases: 8. In DNA, the CDR3 is TGTGCCAGCAGCGTGATAGCGGGGGGGCCAGCAGATACGCAGTATTTT. Its protein product is CASSVIAGGPADTQYF.

The chain links TRBV6-5 to TRBJ1-2; 11 positions agree with TRBD1. Trimming took 7 bases from V and 4 from J; bases not matched to a gene: 8. This CDR3 comprises 15 residues. The germline V gene encodes CDR1 MNHEY and CDR2 SVGAGI. The CDR3 DNA is TGTGCCAGCACCTCGGGGACAGGGGGAAGCTATGGCTACACCTTC. It specifies CASTSGTGGSYGYTF.

The rearrangement joins TRBV3-1 to TRBJ2-1; D may be TRBD1 (6 bases). This CDR3 spans 17 amino acids. Looked up from germline, CDR1 is LGHDT and CDR2 is YNNKEL (reference sequence). V lost 2 bases and J lost 5, with 19 bases in between. CDR3 in amino acids: CASSQLMTGLGHNEQFF. The CDR3 bases are TGTGCCAGCAGCCAACTTATGACAGGTTTAGGGCACAATGAGCAGTTCTTC.

V is TRBV2 and J is TRBJ2-5; 7 bases align to TRBD1. The length of the CDR3 is 13 residues. Germline assignment: CDR1 SNHLY and CDR2 FYNNEI. V lost 10 bases to trimming and J lost 7 bases; unmatched junction nucleotides: 12. The CDR3 loop is CATTGQEYGTQYF. The CDR3 DNA follows: TGTGCCACCACAGGACAGGAGTACGGGACCCAGTACTTC.

In this sample, this clonotype turned up a few times. The V gene is TRBV20-1, the J gene TRBJ1-2; a weak D match, TRBD1 (6 bases). Germline CDR1 and CDR2: DFQATT and SNEGSKA (reference sequence). This CDR3 is 14 amino acids long. Trimming took 3 bases from V and 3 from J, leaving 14 bases between them. The CDR3 nucleotides are TGCAGTGCTAGTCTAACGGGGGCTGACTATGGCTACACCTTC. Protein sequence: CSASLTGADYGYTF.

The genes are TRBV5-1 and TRBJ1-2, with D maybe TRBD1 (6 bases). The CDR3 consists of 14 residues. The germline V gene encodes CDR1 SGHRS and CDR2 YFSETQ. The V gene lost 0 bases and the J gene lost 4 bases, with 10 bases spanning the gap. In nucleotides, the CDR3 is TGCGCCAGCAGCTTGGAAGGACAGAGCTATGGCTACACCTTC. Protein sequence: CASSLEGQSYGYTF.

V usage is TRBV5-1 and J usage is TRBJ2-7; a possible D gene is TRBD2 (6 bases). Trimming stripped 0 bases from V and 7 bases from J, with 17 bases between. The CDR3 extends over 15 amino acids. Germline-derived CDR1 and CDR2 are SGHRS and YFSETQ. The CDR3 DNA reads as TGCGCCAGCAGCTTGGATGGGAGGACCAGATGGGAGCAGTACTTC. Translated: CASSLDGRTRWEQYF.

The chain couples TRBV20-1 to TRBJ2-1; D possibly corresponds to TRBD1 (6 bases). V gave up 5 bases and J gave up 3 bases, with 17 bases separating them. CDR3 length: 15 amino acids. Germline V gene lookup returns CDR1 DFQATT and CDR2 SNEGSKA (reference sequence). This CDR3 is CSAGGGTYSYNEQFF. The CDR3 DNA is TGCAGTGCTGGGGGCGGCACTTACAGCTACAATGAGCAGTTCTTC.

In regard to this clonotype: The germline gene is not matched at one end of the junction; a read error may be the cause. J is TRBJ2-3 and V is TRBV7-7; D unclear. There are 13 residues in the CDR3. Germline CDR1 SSHAT, CDR2 FNYEAQ (reference sequence). As DNA, the CDR3 is TGTGCTAGCAGCTTGGGCCTCGATAGTACGCAGTATTTT. As protein: CASSLGLDSTQYF.

The chain recombines TRBV11-2 with TRBJ2-7; D gene uncertain. Trimming took off 5 bases at V and 3 bases at J, with 11 bases between the two ends. Germline values: CDR1 SGHAT, CDR2 FQNNGV. CDR3 length: 13 residues. In nucleotides, the CDR3 is TGTGCCAGCAGCCCCGACACGCACTACGAGCAGTACTTC. It encodes CASSPDTHYEQYF.